This TCR beta chain originates from a study of blood T cells in healthy people across ages. General observations from the study: There was no known CMV status for donors, so expanded clonotype changes were possibly confounded. Calculation of diversity from one million T cells yielded estimates considered to be underestimates. A conclusive naive versus antigen-experienced comparison was prevented by the unsorted PBMCs.

The authors ran a second PCR of about 6 to 11 cycles using a sample-barcoded 5' primer and a J-beta primer mix. A single record per CDR3 protein comes from TCRdb applying MiXCR to the 5' RACE reads. The sample yields some 1.6 million distinct CDR3 sequences, around 35% seen once. V dropped 2 bases and J dropped 2 bases, with 16 bases sitting between them. CDR1 MNHEY and CDR2 SVGEGT come from the germline V gene. This CDR3 region has 16 residues. Healthy Caucasian individuals from Russia aged roughly 6 to 90 served as donors. As concerns this clonotype: What it recognizes is unknown.

This TCR derives from a woman between 25 and 40 years old in good health. The rearrangement uses TRBV6-2 or TRBV6-3 and TRBJ2-7; D ambiguous. Sequenced: blood. The CDR3 sequence: CASSYAGRPIAYEQYF. CDR3 in DNA: TGTGCCAGCAGTTACGCCGGGCGGCCTATTGCCTACGAGCAGTACTTC.